This T cell receptor beta chain was sequenced for a study of cytomegalovirus exposure and HLA in healthy donors. About this clone itself: Its antigen is undetermined.

PCR involved 60 Vbeta and 13 Jbeta primers. Libraries were prepared by immunoSEQ multiplex PCR; TCRdb keeps only in-frame clonotypes and omits some of them. The table records some 45,000 clones, approximately 52% of them present only once. The study's findings and limits: Analyses of presence/absence relied on an assumption of roughly uniform sequencing depth across donors. Later work found most CMV-associated TCR beta chains apparently HLA-restricted. Analysis was carried out at a later point, and it linked a missense DCLRE1C variant to TCR beta V- and J-gene trimming.

In nominal health when sampled, donors likely had unrecorded immune exposures nonetheless. Germline V gene lookup returns CDR1 SNHLY and CDR2 FYNNEI. This CDR3 has 18 residues. The V gene end was trimmed by 2 bases and the J gene end by 5 bases; junction bases not matched to a gene: 11. This chain uses TRBV2 with TRBJ2-7; 14 bases agree with TRBD2. This TCR derives from a human donor in good health. The sample taken for sequencing was PBMCs. CDR3 region: CASSEPTSGGAGVDEQYF. The CDR3 DNA sequence: TGTGCCAGCAGTGAACCGACTAGCGGGGGGGCCGGGGTAGACGAGCAGTACTTC.